The entry below gives a single TCR beta chain sequence along with its context. Its antigen is not identified. Antigen-specific CD4+ T cells expanded by the ViraFEST assay with viral peptide pools were then sequenced. On approximately day 9 of culture, CD4+ T cells were separated out. Participants received two doses of either the BNT162b2 or mRNA-1273 vaccine. This entry belongs to a study of vaccination effects on CD4 cells after COVID-19. Whole-study context: It was a median of 72 days after the second dose that post-vaccine samples were obtained.

Measured with immunoSEQ multiplex PCR; TCRdb has only the in-frame clones, and not every one. The data show more than 9,500 clones, with roughly 70% seen just once and 8% to 9.5% held by the top ten. Study-wide points: Just 1 of 255 vaccine-induced clones in healthy recipients was cross-reactive.

Trimming removed 4 bases from V and 9 bases from J, with 10 bases in between. Germline V CDR1 and CDR2: LNHDA, SQIVND (reference sequence). The CDR3 has 12 residues. The sequence was collected from a human donor who received a COVID-19 vaccine. This sample comprised CD4+ T cells from PBMCs cultured with SARS-CoV-2 spike peptides, obtained after COVID-19 vaccination. The chain has TRBV19 and TRBJ2-1; D is uncertain. The CDR3 DNA sequence: TGTGCCAGTAGTACACCAAGCCCTGAGCAGTTCTTC. This codes for CASSTPSPEQFF.